The clone carrying this T cell receptor beta chain was observed a single time. Per the study methods: The authors estimated nucleated cell counts from reference gene primer amplification. Generated by immunoSEQ multiplex PCR, the TCRdb table keeps only in-frame clones and is missing some. V and J calls and clone size follow that table, whereas D and trimming were derived from the DNA. Of over 60,000 clones in the sample, 80% to 90% were seen once. The data were obtained in a study of blood T cell repertoires in COVID-19. Across the study: Both acute and convalescent COVID-19 samples were obtained from the United States, Italy and Spain. Sample material is recorded as cDNA or gDNA derived from T cells, B-cell-depleted T cells, or PBMCs.

The clonotype comes from an elderly woman with active COVID-19. The source material was peripheral blood.

As DNA, the CDR3 is TGCGCCAGCAGCTTGGGGCCTCGGGGGGCTTCCACCGGGGAGCTGTTTTTT. This translates into CASSLGPRGASTGELFF. The V call is TRBV5-1, the J call TRBJ2-2; a possible D gene is TRBD2 (7 bases). This CDR3 comprises 17 residues. The germline V and J ends were trimmed by 0 bases and 4 bases, with 16 bases remaining between them. CDR1 is SGHRS and CDR2 is YFSETQ in the germline V gene.